The next 27 T cell receptor beta chains were all read from a single sample in a study of T cell changes during pregnancy in multiple sclerosis. The data were produced by immunoSEQ multiplex PCR, yet TCRdb's version contains in-frame clones alone and is incomplete. In the table there are tens of thousands of clones, 90% of which are singletons. The source material was peripheral blood, sampled in the third trimester of pregnancy. These TCRs come from a female donor with multiple sclerosis, enrolled in a pregnancy study.

V is TRBV5-1 and J is TRBJ1-2; possibly TRBD1 for D (5 bases). CDR3 length equals 14 residues. Trimming pared 4 bases from V and 0 bases from J, leaving 10 bases between. Germline CDR1 and CDR2: SGHRS and YFSETQ. CDR3 in DNA: TGCGCCAGCAGCGACAGAACAGCTAACTATGGCTACACCTTC. It yields the protein CASSDRTANYGYTF.

The V and J genes are TRBV6-5 and TRBJ2-7, with D perhaps TRBD2 (6 bases). Germline CDR1 MNHEY, CDR2 SVGAGI. The CDR3 has 15 residues. Deletions cut 2 bases from V and 3 bases from J, with 14 bases between. The DNA for the CDR3 is TGTGCCAGCAGTTACGGACCGGGAGTTTACTACGAGCAGTACTTC. Translating gives CASSYGPGVYYEQYF.

This clone was seen only once. The chain couples TRBV10-2 to TRBJ1-5, with no clear D. The germline gives CDR1 WSHSY, CDR2 SAAADI. Trimming took 7 bases from V and 4 from J, leaving 11 bases between them. The length of the CDR3 is 13 residues. Written as DNA, the CDR3 is TGCGCCAGCAACGACGGAGGGAATCAGCCCCAGCATTTT. Its translation is CASNDGGNQPQHF.

The chain has TRBV19 and TRBJ2-3; 10 bases are a match to TRBD1. V dropped 5 bases and J dropped 2; count of bases not matched to a gene: 7. The CDR3 has 16 amino acids. Germline V gene sequence: CDR1 LNHDA, CDR2 SQIVND (reference sequence). In DNA form, the CDR3 reads TGTGCCAGTAGTCCGGGACAGGGGATTTTCACAGATACGCAGTATTTT. This sequence encodes CASSPGQGIFTDTQYF.

J is TRBJ1-2 and V is TRBV6-5; TRBD1 agrees at 10 bases. After removal of 2 bases from V and 5 bases from J, the junction contained 8 bases not matched to a gene. The CDR3 loop spans 16 amino acids. Looked up from germline, CDR1 is MNHEY and CDR2 is SVGAGI. As DNA, the CDR3 is TGTGCCAGCAGTTACGTGGGACAGGGGCGGATTTATGGCTACACCTTC. Its translation is CASSYVGQGRIYGYTF.

V usage is TRBV5-1 and J usage is TRBJ1-3; D not resolved. Germline V gives CDR1 SGHRS, CDR2 YFSETQ. This CDR3 comprises 14 residues. Trimming pared 3 bases from V and 0 bases from J, leaving 7 bases between. The CDR3: CASSSGISGNTIYF. CDR3 DNA sequence: TGCGCCAGCAGCTCCGGGATCTCTGGAAACACCATATATTTT.

The rearrangement uses TRBV27 and TRBJ2-7, with TRBD1 matching 8 bases. V lost 6 bases and J lost 9; bases outside the gene matches: 7. CDR1 and CDR2 from the germline V gene are MNHEY and SMNVEV (reference sequence). The CDR3 is 12 residues long. CDR3 in DNA: TGTGCCAGCAGCCCAGGGGGCGTGGGGCAGTACTTC. Encoded protein: CASSPGGVGQYF.

The chain has TRBV6-6 and TRBJ2-3; 8 bases are shared with TRBD2. V was clipped by 4 bases and J by 1 base; unmatched bases: 7. The CDR3 runs to 16 residues. CDR1 is MNHNY, CDR2 SVGAGI, per germline (reference sequence). CDR3 nucleotides: TGTGCCAGCAGTTCCACCGCGGGGGGCGGCACAGATACGCAGTATTTT. This translates into CASSSTAGGGTDTQYF.

The J gene is TRBJ1-5, the V gene TRBV19; tentative D call: TRBD1 (6 bases). The CDR3 consists of 16 residues. CDR1 LNHDA and CDR2 SQIVND come from the germline V gene (reference sequence). Trimming removed 6 bases at V and 5 bases at J, with 20 bases between. DNA for the CDR3: TGTGCCAGTAGGATACAGGGAACCTCATTCCATCAGCCCCAGCATTTT. Its protein is CASRIQGTSFHQPQHF.

This clone was seen once. This chain uses TRBV27 with TRBJ2-7; 8 positions agree with TRBD2. The junction had 6 bases not matched to a gene; V was cut back by 2 bases and J by 6 bases. Germline assignment: CDR1 MNHEY and CDR2 SMNVEV (reference sequence). The CDR3 covers 14 residues. CDR3 in amino acids: CASSLGTRRTEQYF. CDR3 in DNA: TGTGCCAGCAGTTTAGGGACTAGACGGACCGAGCAGTACTTC.

The chain is built from TRBV4-3 and TRBJ1-1; 8 positions agree with TRBD1. The ends lost 3 bases at V and 7 bases at J; junction bases unmatched: 7. This CDR3 is built from 14 residues. Germline CDR1 and CDR2: LGHNA and YSLEER. DNA of the CDR3: TGCGCCAGCAGCCACAGACAGGGGTCGGGTGAAGCTTTCTTT. Translating it yields CASSHRQGSGEAFF.

This rearrangement joins TRBV30 to TRBJ2-1, with TRBD2 as a possible D gene (6 bases). The CDR3 contains 15 residues. Trimming left V 3 bases short and J 3 bases short, with 15 bases between. Germline assignment: CDR1 GTSNPN and CDR2 SVGIG (reference sequence). CDR3 region: CAWREGGGVYNEQFF. CDR3 in DNA: TGTGCCTGGAGGGAGGGCGGAGGGGTCTACAATGAGCAGTTCTTC.

The chain is built from TRBV6-5 and TRBJ1-4, with D possibly being TRBD1 (6 bases). V dropped 2 bases and J dropped 8 bases, with 9 bases sitting between them. This CDR3 has 13 amino acids. Germline CDR1 MNHEY, CDR2 SVGAGI. The chain's CDR3 is CASSYGGGEKLFF. CDR3 coding DNA: TGTGCCAGCAGTTACGGGGGCGGAGAAAAACTGTTTTTT.

This chain uses TRBV4-3 with TRBJ1-2; TRBD1 agrees at 10 bases. After removal of 5 bases from V and 4 bases from J, the junction contained 7 bases not matched to a gene. Germline CDR1 and CDR2: LGHNA and YSLEER. There are 15 residues in the CDR3. CDR3 sequence reads: CASSSSTGGSYGYTF. The CDR3 DNA reads as TGCGCCAGCAGCTCTTCGACAGGGGGCAGCTATGGCTACACCTTC.

The genes are TRBV29-1 and TRBJ2-5, with a weak D call TRBD2 (6 bases). The V end lost 4 bases, the J end lost 5 bases, and 14 bases lay between the germline ends. Germline V gene data show CDR1 as SQVTM and CDR2 as ANQGSEA. The CDR3 runs to 13 residues. The CDR3 coding sequence is TGCAGCGTTGGGGCTAGCGTCGGGGAGACCCAGTACTTC. Translated: CSVGASVGETQYF.

V is TRBV5-1 and J is TRBJ1-1; TRBD1 is a possible D gene (6 bases). The length of the CDR3 is 14 residues. With 0 bases removed from V and 5 bases from J, the gap between germline ends came to 11 bases. Germline values: CDR1 SGHRS, CDR2 YFSETQ. CDR3 sequence: CASSLDRVGTEAFF. The CDR3 region has the DNA TGCGCCAGCAGCTTGGACAGGGTAGGGACTGAAGCTTTCTTT.

V usage is TRBV6-1 and J usage is TRBJ1-2, with D maybe TRBD1 (5 bases). The germline gives CDR1 MNHNS, CDR2 SASEGT. The CDR3 has 16 amino acids. The ends were cut back, 0 bases at V and 2 bases at J, with 13 bases in the middle. CDR3 loop: CASSEAVQQGNYGYTF. CDR3 DNA: TGTGCCAGCAGTGAAGCGGTTCAGCAGGGCAACTATGGCTACACCTTC.

This clone was observed once. The rearrangement joins TRBV11-2 to TRBJ2-1; 11 nucleotides match TRBD2. There are 16 residues in the CDR3. V shed 5 bases and J 7 bases; nucleotides not matched to a gene: 10. CDR1 is SGHAT, CDR2 FQNNGV, per germline. The CDR3 sequence is CASSQTVAGGRNEQFF. In DNA, the CDR3 is TGTGCCAGCAGCCAAACTGTAGCGGGAGGGCGGAATGAGCAGTTCTTC.

This clone has a single count. CDR3 region: CASSYSKTSHADTQYF. DNA for the CDR3: TGTGCCAGCAGTTACTCGAAGACAAGCCACGCAGATACGCAGTATTTT. V and J are TRBV6-5 and TRBJ2-3; D is unresolved. There are 16 residues in the CDR3. The germline V and J ends were trimmed by 0 bases and 4 bases, with 14 bases remaining between them. The germline CDR1 and CDR2 sequences are MNHEY and SVGAGI.

This clone is a singleton in its sample. This chain links TRBV30 with TRBJ1-1; 7 bases are shared with TRBD1. This CDR3 spans 13 amino acids. Germline V gives CDR1 GTSNPN, CDR2 SVGIG (reference sequence). With 3 bases clipped from V and 10 bases from J, the junction kept 11 bases outside the gene matches. This CDR3 reads CAWSAPLRGLAFF. DNA of the CDR3: TGTGCCTGGAGCGCTCCGTTAAGGGGGCTAGCTTTCTTT. Full variable domain (missing parts from reference TRBV30 and TRBJ1-1): SQTIHQWPATLVQPVGSPLSLECTVEGTSNPNLYWYRQAAGRGLQLLFYSVGIGQISSEVPQNLSASRPQDRQFILSSKKLLLSDSGFYLCAWSAPLRGLAFFGQGTRLTVV.

A single count supports this clone. The J gene is TRBJ1-1, the V gene TRBV6-5; D is undetermined. CDR1 is MNHEY and CDR2 is SVGAGI in the germline V gene. V was cut by 8 bases and J by 6 bases, with 19 bases left in between. This CDR3 region has 14 residues. Here the CDR3 DNA reads TGTGCCAGCTCCGTACCGGGTTTTCTCCCTGAAGCTTTCTTT. Its translation is CASSVPGFLPEAFF.

The chain is built from TRBV11-3 and TRBJ2-1; the D gene is possibly TRBD2 (6 bases). The CDR3 totals 14 residues. The germline CDR1 and CDR2 sequences are SGHNT and YENEEA. V shed 5 bases and J shed 9 bases, with 17 bases lying between them. The DNA of the CDR3 is TGTGCCAGCAGCCGGAGTTGGGTGGGAGGTGAGCAGTTCTTC. The encoded protein is CASSRSWVGGEQFF.

The V and J genes are TRBV19 and TRBJ1-5, with 7 bases identical to TRBD1. Germline CDR1 is LNHDA and CDR2 is SQIVND (reference sequence). The CDR3 extends over 15 amino acids. V lost 7 bases, J lost 4 bases, and 10 bases stayed unmatched. As DNA, the CDR3 is TGTGCCAGTACAACCGTTGGGACAGTAAATCAGCCCCAGCATTTT. Protein product: CASTTVGTVNQPQHF.

The J gene is TRBJ1-6, the V gene TRBV6-7; no clear D. TRBV6-7 is an open reading frame, and its role is uncertain. Between the trimmed V and J ends, which lost 2 bases and 0 bases, there was a span of 5 bases. The CDR3 totals 15 residues. The CDR3 nucleotides read TGTGCCAGCAGTTACGGGAGCTCCTATAATTCACCCCTCCACTTT. Translated: CASSYGSSYNSPLHF.

The V call is TRBV6-5, the J call TRBJ1-1; TRBD1 matches 7 bases. The germline V gene encodes CDR1 MNHEY and CDR2 SVGAGI. CDR3 length: 14 residues. With 8 bases clipped from V and 1 base from J, the junction kept 7 bases outside the gene matches. The CDR3 DNA reads TGTGCCAGCGGAGCCCGGACAGGGAACACTGAAGCTTTCTTT. Its protein is CASGARTGNTEAFF.

The V and J genes are TRBV10-2 and TRBJ2-1; TRBD2 agrees at 9 bases. Germline V gene sequence: CDR1 WSHSY, CDR2 SAAADI. The CDR3 sequence is 15 residues long. The ends lost 7 bases at V and 3 bases at J; junction bases unmatched: 7. CDR3 bases: TGCGCCAGCACAGACAAGCGGGGGGTCTACAATGAGCAGTTCTTC. Its translation is CASTDKRGVYNEQFF.

This clone came up a few times. V is TRBV6-5 and J is TRBJ1-5; a possible D gene is TRBD1 (5 bases). V was cut by 6 bases and J by 0 bases, with 9 bases left in between. In germline, CDR1 is MNHEY, CDR2 SVGAGI. This CDR3 region has 14 residues. The CDR3 is CASSTGFSNQPQHF. The CDR3, as DNA: TGTGCCAGCAGCACAGGTTTTAGCAATCAGCCCCAGCATTTT.